This TCR beta chain appears in the sequencing data of a study of T cells in Graves' hyperthyroidism and ophthalmopathy. In the case of this clonotype: Its antigen is currently unknown. The DNA is omitted, as the CDR3 cannot be located on it reliably, and the CDR3 follows TCRdb's listing.

The CDR3 is 17 residues long, counting both termini. Germline CDR1 is DFQATT and CDR2 is SNEGSKA (reference sequence). Researchers took RNA transcripts and amplified the TCR beta CDR3 regions from them. RT-PCR in the first round (using the HTBI primer set) targeted the TCR CDR3. Each CDR3 protein gets one entry after TCRdb re-called the multiplex PCR reads with MiXCR. The table includes roughly 500,000 distinct CDR3 sequences, over 35% detected once. Study-level results: Appearing also in blood were most of the thyroid clonotypes expanded above 0.001.

The TCR comes from an adult woman with Graves' disease, either hyperthyroidism or ophthalmopathy (not recorded which). The source material was peripheral blood or thyroid tissue (not recorded which). The V call is TRBV20-1, the J call TRBJ1-1. The CDR3 loop is CSFYICSARQPNTEAFF.